This entry lists 19 T cell receptor beta chains sequenced from one sample in a study of T-cell memory formation after mild COVID-19. TCRdb reprocessed the 5' RACE reads via MiXCR and lists one record per CDR3 protein. The sample lists 35,000 to 55,000 distinct CDR3 sequences; 7.5% to 10% were seen once. Material for sequencing was PBMCs or a T cell subset sorted from them (not recorded which). All receptors come from an adult woman who had mild COVID-19 (a few samples of this study predate the infection). Cell type and time point are not known.

There are a few counts of this clonotype. This chain uses TRBV5-1 with TRBJ2-3, with TRBD2 identical over 10 bases. This CDR3 comprises 15 residues. In germline, CDR1 is SGHRS, CDR2 YFSETQ. J lost 3 bases, V lost 3 bases, and 4 bases had no gene match. CDR3 DNA: TGCGCCAGCAGCTATAGCGGGAGGACAACAGATACGCAGTATTTT. It yields the protein CASSYSGRTTDTQYF.

The V and J genes are TRBV7-9 and TRBJ2-3, with 8 bases that match TRBD2. Germline trimming cut 0 bases from V and 0 bases from J; bases unmatched to any gene: 2. Looked up from germline, CDR1 is SEHNR and CDR2 is FQNEAQ (reference sequence). CDR3 length equals 16 residues. The DNA for the CDR3 is TGTGCCAGCAGCTTAGCAAGACTAGCGAGCACAGATACGCAGTATTTT. Its translation: CASSLARLASTDTQYF.

This clonotype was recorded at least ten times. The chain carries TRBV11-3 and TRBJ2-1; 9 nucleotides align to TRBD2. Germline lookup yields CDR1 SGHNT and CDR2 YENEEA. The CDR3 covers 14 residues. V dropped 1 base and J dropped 5; count of bases not matched to a gene: 0. Here the CDR3 DNA reads TGTGCCAGCAGCTTAGCTAGCGGGGACAATGAGCAGTTCTTC. Residues: CASSLASGDNEQFF. Full variable domain (missing parts from reference TRBV11-3 and TRBJ2-1): EAGVVQSPRYKIIEKKQPVAFWCNPISGHNTLYWYLQNLGQGPELLIRYENEEAVDDSQLPKDRFSAERLKGVDSTLKIQPAELGDSAVYLCASSLASGDNEQFFGPGTRLTVL.

The gene calls are TRBV24-1 and TRBJ2-5, with TRBD2 identical over 8 bases. The CDR3 runs to 16 residues. The V gene end was trimmed by 4 bases and the J gene end by 5 bases; junction bases not matched to a gene: 11. Germline V gene data show CDR1 as KGHDR and CDR2 as SFDVKD. The DNA of the CDR3 is TGTGCCACCAGTGACCCTTCGGACCGGGAGGGGGAGACCCAGTACTTC. As protein: CATSDPSDREGETQYF.

This clonotype was counted at least ten times. The V call is TRBV25-1, the J call TRBJ2-3, with 10 bases matching TRBD2. This CDR3 has 16 residues. From germline, CDR1 is MGHDK and CDR2 SYGVNS. J lost 0 bases, V lost 7 bases, and 7 bases had no gene match. The CDR3 spells CASKGAGGTSTDTQYF. In DNA, the CDR3 is TGTGCCAGCAAAGGAGCGGGAGGGACTAGCACAGATACGCAGTATTTT.

This clonotype turned up a few times. The V call is TRBV5-4, the J call TRBJ2-2; 14 nucleotides match TRBD2. V trimming: 0 bases; J trimming: 0 bases; junction bases outside the gene matches: 1. Germline V gene sequence: CDR1 SGHNT, CDR2 YYREEE (reference sequence). The CDR3 has 18 residues. CDR3 protein: CASSLGTSGGTNTGELFF. For the CDR3, the DNA is TGTGCCAGCAGCTTGGGGACTAGCGGGGGGACGAACACCGGGGAGCTGTTTTTT.

The sample holds many counts of this clonotype. The rearrangement joins TRBV12-3 or TRBV12-4 to TRBJ2-7, with 8 nucleotides matching TRBD2. CDR3 length: 17 residues. J lost 1 base, V lost 3 bases, and 11 bases had no gene match. In nucleotides, the CDR3 is TGTGCCAGCAGTTTTTCCAGGTTGACGGGAGGGTCCTACGAGCAGTACTTC. The encoded protein is CASSFSRLTGGSYEQYF.

This clonotype occurred many times. The chain combines TRBV5-1 with TRBJ2-1; TRBD2 might be the D (7 bases). V dropped 5 bases and J dropped 7 bases, with 22 bases sitting between them. The germline gives CDR1 SGHRS, CDR2 YFSETQ. CDR3 length: 16 residues. CDR3 DNA sequence: TGCGCCAGCAGTCCCCGAGGGGGGGGATCATCAAATGAGCAGTTCTTC. Amino acids: CASSPRGGGSSNEQFF.

The sample holds many counts of this clonotype. This chain joins TRBV6-5 and TRBJ2-2; D call uncertain. The CDR3 contains 14 residues. V gave up 4 bases and J gave up 9 bases, with 15 bases separating them. Germline V lookup: CDR1 MNHEY, CDR2 SVGAGI. The CDR3 DNA sequence: TGTGCCAGCAGTTCCCCCCAGATAGGGAGGGAGCTGTTTTTT. Translated, it gives CASSSPQIGRELFF.

The V gene is TRBV20-1, the J gene TRBJ1-2; D gene ambiguous. CDR1 and CDR2 from the germline V gene are DFQATT and SNEGSKA (reference sequence). Trimming removed 5 bases at V and 1 base at J, with 17 bases between. The CDR3 sequence is 15 residues long. CDR3 loop: CSASDNGIRNYGYTF. CDR3 nucleotides: TGCAGTGCTTCCGATAATGGGATTCGTAACTATGGCTACACCTTC.

The CDR3 spells CASSEVAGTVYEQYF. The CDR3 coding sequence is TGTGCCAGCAGTGAAGTGGCAGGGACGGTCTACGAGCAGTACTTC. This rearrangement joins TRBV2 to TRBJ2-7, with D possibly being TRBD1 or TRBD2 (5 bases each). The CDR3 runs to 15 residues. Trimming removed 1 base from V and 3 bases from J, with 13 bases in between. Germline lookup yields CDR1 SNHLY and CDR2 FYNNEI. Combining the CDR3 with reference TRBV2 and TRBJ2-7 gives the whole variable domain EPEVTQTPSHQVTQMGQEVILRCVPISNHLYFYWYRQILGQKVEFLVSFYNNEISEKSEIFDDQFSVERPDGSNFTLKIRSTKLEDSAMYFCASSEVAGTVYEQYFGPGTRLTVT.

V usage is TRBV6-1 and J usage is TRBJ2-1; 9 positions agree with TRBD2. This CDR3 is 15 amino acids long. V was clipped by 4 bases and J by 0 bases; unmatched bases: 1. CDR1 and CDR2 (germline): MNHNS, SASEGT. This chain's CDR3 is CASSGGGGSYNEQFF. CDR3 nucleotide sequence: TGTGCCAGCAGTGGCGGGGGGGGCTCCTACAATGAGCAGTTCTTC.

The gene calls are TRBV2 and TRBJ1-5; TRBD1 is a possible D gene (6 bases). CDR3 length: 13 amino acids. The germline V gene has CDR1 SNHLY and CDR2 FYNNEI. Trimming stripped 6 bases from V and 7 bases from J, with 13 bases between. CDR3 sequence reads: CASRGFGQQPQHF. The DNA for the CDR3 is TGTGCCAGCAGAGGATTTGGACAGCAGCCCCAGCATTTT. Full variable domain (outside the CDR3, taken from reference TRBV2 and TRBJ1-5): EPEVTQTPSHQVTQMGQEVILRCVPISNHLYFYWYRQILGQKVEFLVSFYNNEISEKSEIFDDQFSVERPDGSNFTLKIRSTKLEDSAMYFCASRGFGQQPQHFGDGTRLSIL.

The V gene is TRBV4-1, the J gene TRBJ2-3, with TRBD2 identical over 15 bases. Germline loops: CDR1 MGHRA, CDR2 YSYEKL. V shed 6 bases, J shed 4 bases, and the junction held 14 bases outside the gene matches. The CDR3 runs 19 residues. The CDR3 DNA sequence: TGCGCCAGCAGTAGAAAATTCGGGACTAGCGGGGGGTTTTCAGATACGCAGTATTTT. Translated, it gives CASSRKFGTSGGFSDTQYF.

This clonotype was found many times. This sequence joins TRBV4-3 and TRBJ2-7; 14 nucleotides align to TRBD2. Germline V lookup: CDR1 LGHNA, CDR2 YSLEER. This CDR3 has 18 residues. V gave up 4 bases and J gave up 0 bases; unmatched junction bases: 8. This CDR3 is CASSRGLAGGLSSYEQYF. In DNA, the CDR3 is TGCGCCAGCAGCCGAGGACTAGCGGGAGGCTTGAGCTCCTACGAGCAGTACTTC.

The gene calls are TRBV12-3 or TRBV12-4 and TRBJ2-3; 10 nucleotides agree with TRBD1. Trimming took 6 bases from V and 7 from J; bases not matched to a gene: 13. The CDR3 consists of 16 residues. CDR3 sequence reads: CASRKKRTGGPNTQYF. As DNA, the CDR3 is TGTGCCAGCAGGAAAAAGCGGACAGGGGGACCGAATACGCAGTATTTT.

Ten or more counts support this clonotype. This sequence joins TRBV4-1 and TRBJ2-3; D remains ambiguous. Germline CDR1 and CDR2: MGHRA and YSYEKL. The CDR3 consists of 15 residues. Trimming stripped 0 bases from V and 2 bases from J, with 9 bases between. The CDR3 DNA reads TGCGCCAGCAGCCAAGACGCCGGATTCACAGATACGCAGTATTTT. Translation gives CASSQDAGFTDTQYF.

The chain has TRBV7-9 and TRBJ1-5; D is unclear. Germline V gene lookup returns CDR1 SEHNR and CDR2 FQNEAQ (reference sequence). Deletions cut 1 base from V and 7 bases from J, with 5 bases between. CDR3 length equals 12 residues. The CDR3 nucleotides are TGTGCCAGCAGCTTAGATACGCAGCCCCAGCATTTT. It yields the protein CASSLDTQPQHF.

This clonotype is classed as medium-sized. V usage is TRBV12-3 or TRBV12-4 and J usage is TRBJ2-5; 7 positions agree with TRBD1. CDR3 length: 14 amino acids. The V and J ends lost 5 bases and 1 base, in that order; junction bases with no gene match: 4. As DNA, the CDR3 is TGTGCCAGCAGTGGACAGGAGACCCAAGAGACCCAGTACTTC. It codes for CASSGQETQETQYF.